A selection of T cell receptor beta chains follows, all from one sample in a study of OX40 agonist ivuxolimab in advanced cancers. Measured with immunoSEQ multiplex PCR; TCRdb has only the in-frame clones, and not every one. Found here are tens of thousands of clones, more than 80% of them singletons; the top ten hold approximately 0.44%. Source: CD4+ or CD8+ T cells sorted from blood, taken in a trial of the OX40 agonist ivuxolimab. Receptor source: an adult with an advanced solid tumor such as melanoma, head and neck, liver or kidney cancer. The CDR3 runs from the conserved cysteine through the conserved F or W. The order of the fields is clone size, V gene, CDR3 protein. Clone size is not always given. Where it is, it says once, few, many or a class for expanded clones.

clone size: NA
V gene: TRBV19
CDR3 protein: CASRRVNSPLHF

clone size: NA
V gene: TRBV5-8
CDR3 protein: CASSLAGTGAYEQYF

clone size: NA
V gene: TRBV18
CDR3 protein: CASSPLQGIEDGYTF

clone size: NA
V gene: TRBV5-1
CDR3 protein: CASSWGPVDYEQYF

clone size: NA
V gene: TRBV4-1
CDR3 protein: CASSRPGLLSRKLFF

clone size: few
V gene: TRBV30
CDR3 protein: CAWRTGLAGAYEQYF

clone size: NA
V gene: TRBV28
CDR3 protein: CASMGERSGNTIYF

clone size: NA
V gene: TRBV28
CDR3 protein: CASRETTGRFVYGYTF

clone size: NA
V gene: TRBV6-4
CDR3 protein: CASSREAGEKLFF

clone size: NA
V gene: TRBV18
CDR3 protein: CASSPRVVTFYEQYF

clone size: NA
V gene: TRBV2
CDR3 protein: CASSEGLARQETQYF

clone size: once
V gene: TRBV7-9
CDR3 protein: CASSSMSALGNYGYTF

clone size: few
V gene: TRBV2
CDR3 protein: CASRVLYQPQHF

clone size: NA
V gene: TRBV5-1
CDR3 protein: CASSLVAGTEAFF

clone size: medium-sized
V gene: TRBV4-1
CDR3 protein: CASSQAGSPRGYTF

clone size: NA
V gene: TRBV19
CDR3 protein: CASSRDRVVGYTF

clone size: NA
V gene: TRBV19
CDR3 protein: CASSSGTYSYEQYF

clone size: once
V gene: TRBV18
CDR3 protein: CASSPTGPGAGYSPLHF

clone size: NA
V gene: TRBV5-1
CDR3 protein: CASSLAAGRETQYF

clone size: NA
V gene: TRBV6-6
CDR3 protein: CASSYSIPFTGEQFF

clone size: NA
V gene: TRBV6-6
CDR3 protein: CASSYEGQGSNQPQHF

clone size: few
V gene: TRBV29-1
CDR3 protein: CSVEPSGANVLTF

clone size: NA
V gene: TRBV6-5
CDR3 protein: CASSYPRHVLDDEQFF

clone size: once
V gene: TRBV7-6
CDR3 protein: CASSPRPSAATNEKLFF

clone size: NA
V gene: TRBV6-5
CDR3 protein: CASSANRGPGELFF

clone size: once
V gene: TRBV2
CDR3 protein: CASELVGRTLQETQYF

clone size: NA
V gene: TRBV5-4
CDR3 protein: CASSRMGAPEAFF

clone size: NA
V gene: TRBV5-8
CDR3 protein: CASSLGVGTEAFF

clone size: NA
V gene: TRBV6-5
CDR3 protein: CASSYEGGFGTEAFF

clone size: NA
V gene: TRBV5-4
CDR3 protein: CASSGGGNVNYGYTF

clone size: NA
V gene: TRBV6-6
CDR3 protein: CASSYRGDRMYGYTF

clone size: NA
V gene: TRBV11-2
CDR3 protein: CASSSGLAGGSGELFF

clone size: NA
V gene: TRBV5-1
CDR3 protein: CASSLGQGGDEAFF

clone size: NA
V gene: TRBV6-6
CDR3 protein: CASITGWDTEAFF

clone size: NA
V gene: TRBV27
CDR3 protein: CASSLWDRGTGWPKKLFF

clone size: NA
V gene: TRBV9
CDR3 protein: CASSLDSSPTYEQYF

clone size: NA
V gene: TRBV5-6
CDR3 protein: CASSLQAYSNQPQHF

clone size: NA
V gene: TRBV28
CDR3 protein: CASSSQGQPQHF

clone size: NA
V gene: TRBV28
CDR3 protein: CASSLPLPGELFF

clone size: NA
V gene: TRBV11-3
CDR3 protein: CASSIGSMNEQFF

clone size: NA
V gene: TRBV6-5
CDR3 protein: CASSYSRGGPLGAFF

clone size: NA
V gene: TRBV28
CDR3 protein: CASSLSYRVRGGELFF

clone size: NA
V gene: TRBV9
CDR3 protein: CASSVGQNYYEQYF

clone size: once
V gene: TRBV6-6
CDR3 protein: CASSPNLSGANVLTF

clone size: NA
V gene: TRBV6-1
CDR3 protein: CASTARHDQPQHF

clone size: few
V gene: TRBV19
CDR3 protein: CASSMQGRTEAFF

clone size: NA
V gene: TRBV11-3
CDR3 protein: CASSHRTGYNEQFF

clone size: once
V gene: TRBV6-1
CDR3 protein: CASTPTTGANYGYTF

clone size: few
V gene: TRBV7-2
CDR3 protein: CASSPWTGNTEAFF

clone size: NA
V gene: TRBV27
CDR3 protein: CASSPHSSGYNSPLHF